These T cell receptor beta chains were read from a single sample in a study of circulating CD8 cells and anti-PD-1 response in melanoma. TCRdb reprocessed the reads via MiXCR and lists one record per CDR3 protein. Seen here are some 670 distinct CDR3 sequences, under 5.5% observed once, and the top ten hold around 28%. Sequencing was performed on CD8+ T cells from PBMCs, taken at baseline or after one month of anti-PD-1 therapy (not recorded which). These TCRs come from a human donor with melanoma. Both conserved end residues are part of each CDR3. The D gene is left open where the match is weak. Expanded clones are given a class, and other clones once, few, many or no size at all.

clone_size,v_call,d_call,j_call,cdr3_aa,cdr3_nt
large,TRBV27,-,TRBJ2-1,CASRPAGFSYNEQFF,TGTGCCAGCAGGCCAGCGGGTTTTTCCTACAATGAGCAGTTCTTC
large,TRBV28,-,TRBJ1-4,CASSPSVAQLFF,TGTGCCAGCAGCCCCAGCGTAGCACAACTGTTTTTT
medium-sized,TRBV5-4,-,TRBJ2-6,CASSSGTTGANVLTF,TGTGCCAGCAGCTCCGGCACCACTGGGGCCAACGTCCTGACTTTC
large,TRBV28,-,TRBJ2-2,CASSLDRSANTGELFF,TGTGCCAGCAGTTTGGACCGGTCGGCGAACACCGGGGAGCTGTTTTTT
medium-sized,TRBV4-1,-,TRBJ2-5,CASSQDRTFQETQYF,TGCGCCAGCAGCCAAGACCGGACTTTTCAAGAGACCCAGTACTTC
large,TRBV2,-,TRBJ1-1,CASSGRLGAFVEAFF,TGTGCCAGCAGCGGCAGGCTGGGGGCATTCGTTGAAGCTTTCTTT
large,TRBV19,-,TRBJ2-4,CASSPSPFMLAKNIQYF,TGTGCCAGTAGTCCAAGCCCATTTATGCTGGCCAAAAACATTCAGTACTTC
large,TRBV2,TRBD1,TRBJ1-2,CASDRVYGYTF,TGTGCCAGTGACAGGGTCTATGGCTACACCTTC
few,TRBV4-1,TRBD1,TRBJ2-7,CASSHQTGPGYEQYF,TGCGCCAGCAGCCACCAGACAGGGCCTGGCTACGAGCAGTACTTC
medium-sized,TRBV7-9,TRBD1,TRBJ2-7,CASSPDRGSLSYEQYF,TGTGCCAGCAGCCCCGACAGGGGGTCCCTCTCCTACGAGCAGTACTTC
-,TRBV20-1,-,TRBJ2-7,CSALNRDTGTYEQYF,TGCAGTGCCCTGAACCGGGACACAGGCACCTACGAGCAGTACTTC
large,TRBV19,-,TRBJ2-7,CASSMWGGYPYEQYF,TGTGCCAGTAGTATGTGGGGCGGATATCCCTACGAGCAGTACTTC
medium-sized,TRBV20-1,-,TRBJ2-7,CSADMEYF,TGCAGTGCGGACATGGAGTACTTC
large,TRBV29-1,-,TRBJ2-5,CSVGSETQYF,TGCAGCGTTGGGAGCGAGACCCAGTACTTC
large,TRBV6-5,-,TRBJ1-5,CATSSQASNQPQHF,TGTGCCACCAGTTCCCAGGCTAGCAATCAGCCCCAGCATTTT
-,TRBV20-1,TRBD2,TRBJ2-3,CSARDGFLAGVTDTQYF,TGCAGTGCTAGAGATGGGTTTCTAGCGGGGGTTACAGATACGCAGTATTTT
large,TRBV28,-,TRBJ2-6,CASSLLDSSSSGANVLTF,TGTGCCAGCAGTTTATTGGACAGTTCAAGCTCTGGGGCCAACGTCCTGACTTTC
large,TRBV6-5,-,TRBJ2-3,CASSPGTSTDTQYF,TGTGCCAGCAGTCCAGGGACTAGCACAGATACGCAGTATTTT
medium-sized,TRBV12-3/TRBV12-4,TRBD2,TRBJ2-3,CASSSPGLAGETTDTQYF,TGTGCCAGCAGTTCGCCGGGACTAGCGGGGGAGACCACAGATACGCAGTATTTT
medium-sized,TRBV3-1,-,TRBJ2-7,CASSHGFAYEQYF,TGTGCCAGCAGCCACGGTTTTGCCTACGAGCAGTACTTC
medium-sized,TRBV11-2,TRBD1,TRBJ2-1,CASSLFDRGNEQFF,TGTGCCAGCAGCTTGTTCGACAGGGGAAATGAGCAGTTCTTC
medium-sized,TRBV25-1,-,TRBJ1-1,CASVGFMNTEAFF,TGTGCCAGCGTGGGATTCATGAACACTGAAGCTTTCTTT
large,TRBV7-3,TRBD2,TRBJ2-3,CASSLWASGGLTDTQYF,TGTGCCAGCAGCTTATGGGCTAGCGGGGGCCTCACAGATACGCAGTATTTT
large,TRBV25-1,TRBD1,TRBJ2-4,CASGGTGENIQYF,TGTGCCAGCGGGGGGACAGGGGAAAACATTCAGTACTTC